The rows below give T cell receptor beta chains drawn from one sample of a study of CD8+ T cells in alopecia areata. Profiling relied on immunoSEQ multiplex PCR, and the TCRdb table lists in-frame clones only, not all of them. The sample consists of more than 150,000 clones, 50% to 70% of them appearing once. This sample comprised CD4+ T cells sorted from blood, obtained at week 0. The receptors come from a human donor with alopecia areata. Both conserved end residues are part of each CDR3. A D gene is named only where the DNA matches it firmly. Some rows have no size entry. The others give once, few or many, or a class for an expanded clone.

j_call: TRBJ2-7
v_call: TRBV25-1
d_call: NA
clone_size: once
cdr3_aa: CASSESRGRFYEQYF

j_call: TRBJ2-5
v_call: TRBV7-9
d_call: TRBD1
clone_size: NA
cdr3_aa: CASSFNRGHEETQYF

j_call: TRBJ1-2
v_call: TRBV30
d_call: TRBD1
clone_size: NA
cdr3_aa: CAWSVGTVYGYTF

j_call: TRBJ1-4
v_call: TRBV29-1
d_call: TRBD1
clone_size: NA
cdr3_aa: CSVTTGEEKLFF

j_call: TRBJ2-1
v_call: TRBV5-1
d_call: TRBD1
clone_size: NA
cdr3_aa: CASSLFTGGEGDEQFF

j_call: TRBJ2-5
v_call: TRBV5-1
d_call: TRBD1
clone_size: NA
cdr3_aa: CASSLMAGGYETQYF

j_call: TRBJ1-2
v_call: TRBV30
d_call: NA
clone_size: NA
cdr3_aa: CAWKGGFANYGYTF

j_call: TRBJ2-4
v_call: TRBV27
d_call: NA
clone_size: NA
cdr3_aa: CATCTEEGGSSWAKNIQYF

j_call: TRBJ1-4
v_call: TRBV23-1
d_call: TRBD1
clone_size: few
cdr3_aa: CASTQGGSFNEKLFF

j_call: TRBJ1-2
v_call: TRBV30
d_call: NA
clone_size: NA
cdr3_aa: CAWTPTGYGYTF

j_call: TRBJ1-2
v_call: TRBV29-1
d_call: NA
clone_size: once
cdr3_aa: CSVERGLGYTF

j_call: TRBJ1-2
v_call: TRBV9
d_call: NA
clone_size: NA
cdr3_aa: CASSVNYGYTF

j_call: TRBJ2-7
v_call: TRBV30
d_call: TRBD1
clone_size: NA
cdr3_aa: CAWSQQGSGEQYF

j_call: TRBJ1-2
v_call: TRBV10-2
d_call: NA
clone_size: NA
cdr3_aa: CASSDDPGQRNGYTF

j_call: TRBJ2-3
v_call: TRBV4-1
d_call: TRBD1
clone_size: NA
cdr3_aa: CASSQDHSKDRGQIDTQYF

j_call: TRBJ1-5
v_call: TRBV9
d_call: NA
clone_size: NA
cdr3_aa: CASSVTGTDQPQHF